This passage covers 28 T cell receptor beta chains from one sample sequenced in a study of blood T cell repertoires in COVID-19. This table comes from immunoSEQ multiplex PCR, and its TCRdb copy is limited to in-frame clones, with some not included. The sample holds some 150,000 clones; over 75% are singletons and the top ten take approximately 8%. Source material: peripheral blood. The receptor source for this set is a woman aged 55-70 years with COVID-19, enrolled during active disease.

This chain links TRBV7-9 with TRBJ1-4, with D hard to call. With 3 bases removed from V and 8 bases from J, the gap between germline ends came to 13 bases. The CDR3 length is 14 residues. The germline CDR1 and CDR2 sequences are SEHNR and FQNEAQ (reference sequence). The CDR3 sequence is CASSFGELDEKLFF. For the CDR3, the DNA is TGTGCCAGCAGCTTCGGAGAACTCGACGAAAAACTGTTTTTT.

The rearrangement joins TRBV5-6 to TRBJ1-2; D is perhaps TRBD1 (5 bases). CDR1 and CDR2 from the germline V gene are SGHDT and YYEEEE. The CDR3 totals 14 residues. The V end lost 0 bases, the J end lost 3 bases, and 9 bases lay between the germline ends. The CDR3 loop is CASSLGRADYGYTF. CDR3 nucleotides: TGTGCCAGCAGCTTGGGCAGGGCTGACTATGGCTACACCTTC.

This clone was seen a handful of times. This chain uses TRBV7-9 with TRBJ2-2, with TRBD1 matching 10 bases. CDR1 is SEHNR and CDR2 is FQNEAQ in the germline V gene (reference sequence). The CDR3 is 15 residues long. The V and J ends lost 2 bases and 7 bases, in that order; junction bases with no gene match: 4. The CDR3 nucleotides are TGTGCCAGCAGCTTAATGACAGGGGGCCACGGGGAGCTGTTTTTT. Translating it yields CASSLMTGGHGELFF.

With regard to this clone: This may be a read error: a much more frequent sequence differs by one nucleotide. In the same sample, other DNA sequences code for this CDR3. The chain joins TRBV12-5 to TRBJ2-5; possibly TRBD1 for D (8 bases). Germline lookup yields CDR1 LGHNT and CDR2 FRNRAP. CDR3 length: 17 residues. The CDR3 DNA sequence: TGTGCTAGGGGTTGGGGGGGGACAGGAGGGCAACAAGAGACCCAGTACTTC. Its translation is CARGWGGTGGQQETQYF. Variable domain in full (rest from reference TRBV12-5 and TRBJ2-5): DARVTQTPRHKVTEMGQEVTMRCQPILGHNTVFWYRQTMMQGLELLAYFRNRAPLDDSGMPKDRFSAEMPDATLATLKIQPSEPRDSAVYFCARGWGGTGGQQETQYFGPGTRLLVL.

The chain carries TRBV19 and TRBJ2-5; no clear D. The V end lost 5 bases, the J end lost 1 base, and 8 bases lay between the germline ends. Looked up from germline, CDR1 is LNHDA and CDR2 is SQIVND (reference sequence). This CDR3 comprises 13 residues. Here the CDR3 reads CASSVSTQETQYF. CDR3 DNA sequence: TGTGCCAGTAGTGTTAGCACCCAAGAGACCCAGTACTTC.

The V gene is TRBV19, the J gene TRBJ2-2; D is possibly TRBD2 (6 bases). The germline V gene encodes CDR1 LNHDA and CDR2 SQIVND (reference sequence). The germline V and J ends were trimmed by 4 bases and 7 bases, with 10 bases remaining between them. The CDR3 loop spans 13 amino acids. The CDR3 loop reads CASSTTSRGELFF. CDR3 nucleotide sequence: TGTGCCAGTAGTACGACTAGTCGCGGGGAGCTGTTTTTT.

V and J are TRBV5-3 and TRBJ2-1; 10 nucleotides agree with TRBD1. TRBV5-3 is filed as an ORF, its function uncertain. The V gene end was trimmed by 3 bases and the J gene end by 7 bases; junction bases not matched to a gene: 10. The CDR3 has 16 amino acids. CDR3 protein: CARSSSPGQGSNEQFF. DNA of the CDR3: TGTGCCAGAAGCTCGAGTCCGGGACAGGGGAGTAATGAGCAGTTCTTC.

The chain recombines TRBV6-2 or TRBV6-3 with TRBJ1-4, with a tentative D call TRBD1 (6 bases). The CDR3 covers 18 residues. Germline loops: CDR1 MNHEY, CDR2 SVGEGT. V lost 0 bases, J lost 0 bases, and 14 bases lay in between. The CDR3 spells CASSYSSRGETTNEKLFF. CDR3 DNA sequence: TGTGCCAGCAGTTACTCGAGCAGGGGCGAAACAACTAATGAAAAACTGTTTTTT.

The chain has TRBV4-3 and TRBJ1-1; 9 bases fit TRBD1. CDR1 is LGHNA, CDR2 YSLEER, per germline. The trim removed 8 bases at V and 6 bases at J, leaving 4 bases unmatched. The CDR3 has 12 residues. CDR3 sequence reads: CASGRQGAEAFF. The CDR3 bases are TGCGCCAGCGGCAGACAGGGGGCTGAAGCTTTCTTT.

The chain's CDR3 is CASSRRLAGGRRDTQYF. The CDR3 DNA sequence: TGTGCCAGCAGTCGGAGACTAGCGGGGGGGCGTAGAGATACGCAGTATTTT. The V gene is TRBV3-1 (or the pseudogene TRBV3-2), the J gene TRBJ2-3; 14 bases map to TRBD2. Germline CDR1 is LGHDT and CDR2 is YNNKEL (reference sequence). The length of the CDR3 is 17 residues. V was pared by 6 bases and J by 5 bases, with 10 bases of the junction left unmatched.

This chain connects TRBV6-6 to TRBJ1-2; 8 nucleotides agree with TRBD1. CDR1 is MNHNY and CDR2 is SVGAGI in the germline V gene (reference sequence). The junction had 15 bases not matched to a gene; V was cut back by 7 bases and J by 8 bases. The CDR3 spans 15 residues. The CDR3 bases are TGTGCCAGCACTACTGGACAGGGATCCACGAAGGGCTACACCTTC. As protein: CASTTGQGSTKGYTF.

The V and J genes are TRBV5-1 and TRBJ2-1, with 7 bases aligning to TRBD2. CDR3 size: 14 residues. V shed 1 base and J 6 bases; nucleotides not matched to a gene: 4. Germline loops: CDR1 SGHRS, CDR2 YFSETQ. CDR3 coding DNA: TGCGCCAGCAGCTTGCGAGCGGGGAGCAATGAGCAGTTCTTC. Its translation is CASSLRAGSNEQFF. The whole variable domain, remainder taken from reference TRBV5-1 and TRBJ2-1, is KAGVTQTPRYLIKTRGQQVTLSCSPISGHRSVSWYQQTPGQGLQFLFEYFSETQRNKGNFPGRFSGRQFSNSRSEMNVSTLELGDSALYLCASSLRAGSNEQFFGPGTRLTVL.

The CDR3 bases are TGTGCCATCAGTGGATCAAAGGGGACAGGGAACTATGGCTACACCTTC. Its translation: CAISGSKGTGNYGYTF. This chain uses TRBV10-3 with TRBJ1-2, with 9 bases aligning to TRBD1. The CDR3 has 16 residues. V shed 4 bases and J 2 bases; nucleotides not matched to a gene: 8. CDR1 and CDR2 (germline): ENHRY, SYGVKD.

The rearrangement uses TRBV3-1 (or the pseudogene TRBV3-2) and TRBJ2-1; 11 bases line up with TRBD2. Trimming took 0 bases from V and 2 from J; bases not matched to a gene: 3. CDR1 is LGHDT, CDR2 YNNKEL, per germline (reference sequence). The CDR3 is made up of 17 amino acids. CDR3 loop: CASSQEATSGAYNEQFF. In nucleotides, the CDR3 is TGTGCCAGCAGCCAAGAGGCGACTAGCGGGGCCTACAATGAGCAGTTCTTC.

This sequence joins TRBV24-1 and TRBJ1-4; TRBD1 matches at 9 bases. Germline values: CDR1 KGHDR, CDR2 SFDVKD. The CDR3 sequence is 22 residues long. Trimming removed 1 base from V and 2 bases from J; junction bases left unmatched: 19. The CDR3 region has the DNA TGTGCCACCAGTGATTTATCTTTTCAGGGGCACAGGGGGCTGTTGACTAATGAAAAACTGTTTTTT. Translating gives CATSDLSFQGHRGLLTNEKLFF.

The gene calls are TRBV5-1 and TRBJ2-5; 8 bases are shared with TRBD1. Germline values: CDR1 SGHRS, CDR2 YFSETQ. V was pared by 4 bases and J by 5 bases, with 7 bases of the junction left unmatched. CDR3 size: 14 residues. CDR3 in DNA: TGCGCCAGCAGCCTAGGACAGGGCGCGGAGACCCAGTACTTC. This translates into CASSLGQGAETQYF.

The chain combines TRBV19 with TRBJ2-3; TRBD2 agrees at 13 bases. This CDR3 spans 17 amino acids. The trim removed 5 bases at V and 3 bases at J, leaving 8 bases unmatched. Germline values: CDR1 LNHDA, CDR2 SQIVND (reference sequence). The CDR3 sequence is CASSVTSGGAFTDTQYF. The CDR3 nucleotides read TGTGCCAGTAGTGTTACTAGCGGGGGGGCCTTTACAGATACGCAGTATTTT. The full variable domain, rest sourced from reference TRBV19 and TRBJ2-3, is DGGITQSPKYLFRKEGQNVTLSCEQNLNHDAMYWYRQDPGQGLRLIYYSQIVNDFQKGDIAEGYSVSREKKESFPLTVTSAQKNPTAFYLCASSVTSGGAFTDTQYFGPGTRLTVL.

The chain has TRBV3-1 (or the pseudogene TRBV3-2) and TRBJ1-6; D is uncertain. The ends were cut back, 4 bases at V and 1 base at J, with 17 bases in the middle. Germline loops: CDR1 LGHDT, CDR2 YNNKEL (reference sequence). The CDR3 has 18 residues. CDR3 nucleotide sequence: TGTGCCAGCAGCCGAGAACTTCAGGCCGGATCCTATAATTCACCCCTCCACTTT. Translation gives CASSRELQAGSYNSPLHF.

This rearrangement joins TRBV2 to TRBJ2-4; TRBD2 is a possible D gene (6 bases). The germline gives CDR1 SNHLY, CDR2 FYNNEI. V dropped 6 bases and J dropped 1 base, with 10 bases sitting between them. The CDR3 is 14 residues long. CDR3 in amino acids: CASSGDLAKNIQYF. In nucleotides, the CDR3 is TGTGCCAGCAGCGGGGACTTGGCCAAAAACATTCAGTACTTC.

The chain links TRBV6-5 to TRBJ2-7; 12 bases line up with TRBD2. With V trimmed by 6 bases and J by 4 bases, 4 bases remained unmatched. The CDR3 consists of 14 residues. CDR1 MNHEY and CDR2 SVGAGI come from the germline V gene. The CDR3 loop reads CASSLAGGPYEQYF. CDR3 DNA: TGTGCCAGCAGCCTAGCGGGGGGGCCGTACGAGCAGTACTTC.

This chain links TRBV2 with TRBJ1-4; D might be TRBD1 (5 bases). CDR3 size: 13 residues. CDR1 SNHLY and CDR2 FYNNEI come from the germline V gene. The V end lost 8 bases, the J end lost 3 bases, and 10 bases lay between the germline ends. DNA for the CDR3: TGTGCCAGCCTATTACAGGCTAATGAAAAACTGTTTTTT. It specifies CASLLQANEKLFF.

The table lists this clone with a few counts. The rearrangement uses TRBV30 and TRBJ2-3; 13 bases are shared with TRBD2. Looked up from germline, CDR1 is GTSNPN and CDR2 is SVGIG (reference sequence). CDR3 length equals 16 residues. Trimming removed 5 bases from V and 1 base from J; junction bases left unmatched: 6. The CDR3 nucleotides read TGTGCCTGGGGAAGGGGGACTAGCGGGGGCACAGATACGCAGTATTTT. Its translation: CAWGRGTSGGTDTQYF.

The chain couples TRBV30 to TRBJ2-7; TRBD1 matches at 9 bases. V lost 5 bases and J lost 0; bases outside the gene matches: 5. Germline V gene sequence: CDR1 GTSNPN, CDR2 SVGIG (reference sequence). The CDR3 sequence is 14 residues long. As DNA, the CDR3 is TGTGCCTGGGACCGGGACAGGGTCTCCTACGAGCAGTACTTC. Protein sequence: CAWDRDRVSYEQYF.

The chain uses TRBV27 and TRBJ1-1; the match to TRBD1 covers 8 bases. V shed 7 bases and J 4 bases; nucleotides not matched to a gene: 5. From germline, CDR1 is MNHEY and CDR2 SMNVEV (reference sequence). The CDR3 length is 13 residues. The CDR3 nucleotides read TGTGCCAGCATCAACAGGGGGATCACTGAAGCTTTCTTT. Protein product: CASINRGITEAFF.

This clone showed up just once. The CDR3 bases are TGTGCCAGCAGCTTAGCGCTAGGGGGCAAGGCTTTCTTT. Its protein is CASSLALGGKAFF. The chain employs TRBV7-2 and TRBJ1-1; 7 bases match TRBD1. The CDR3 contains 13 residues. V trimming: 0 bases; J trimming: 11 bases; junction bases outside the gene matches: 6. Per the germline V gene, CDR1 is SGHTA and CDR2 is FQGNSA.

The rearrangement links TRBV12-3 or TRBV12-4 to TRBJ2-7, with a possible D match to TRBD2 (6 bases). V lost 3 bases and J lost 3, with 9 bases in between. This CDR3 has 13 residues. The CDR3 coding sequence is TGTGCCAGCAGTTTGCCGGGGGACTACGAGCAGTACTTC. It codes for CASSLPGDYEQYF.

The chain is built from TRBV29-1 and TRBJ1-5, with 8 bases that match TRBD1. Trimming at V came to 7 bases and at J to 6 bases, leaving 5 bases not matched to a gene. This CDR3 region has 12 residues. Germline CDR1 and CDR2: SQVTM and ANQGSEA. The CDR3 here is CSALTGGQPQHF. The CDR3 nucleotides read TGCAGCGCCTTAACAGGGGGTCAGCCCCAGCATTTT.

The J gene is TRBJ1-4, the V gene TRBV6-1; no definite D call. CDR3 size: 13 residues. The ends were cut back, 1 base at V and 13 bases at J, with 13 bases in the middle. CDR1 and CDR2 (germline): MNHNS, SASEGT. DNA for the CDR3: TGTGCCAGCAGTGAAGGCATTTTAACTGGACTGTTTTTT. Translating it yields CASSEGILTGLFF.